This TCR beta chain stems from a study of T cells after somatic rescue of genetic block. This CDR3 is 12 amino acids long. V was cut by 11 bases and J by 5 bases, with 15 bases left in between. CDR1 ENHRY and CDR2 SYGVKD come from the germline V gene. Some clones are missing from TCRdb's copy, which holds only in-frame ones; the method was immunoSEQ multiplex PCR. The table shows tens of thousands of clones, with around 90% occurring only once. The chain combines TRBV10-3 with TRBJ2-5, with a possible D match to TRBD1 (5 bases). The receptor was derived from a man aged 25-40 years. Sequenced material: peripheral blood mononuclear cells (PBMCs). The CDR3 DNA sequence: TGTGCCGTCCTTGGGGCCAGGGAGACCCAGTACTTC. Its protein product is CAVLGARETQYF.